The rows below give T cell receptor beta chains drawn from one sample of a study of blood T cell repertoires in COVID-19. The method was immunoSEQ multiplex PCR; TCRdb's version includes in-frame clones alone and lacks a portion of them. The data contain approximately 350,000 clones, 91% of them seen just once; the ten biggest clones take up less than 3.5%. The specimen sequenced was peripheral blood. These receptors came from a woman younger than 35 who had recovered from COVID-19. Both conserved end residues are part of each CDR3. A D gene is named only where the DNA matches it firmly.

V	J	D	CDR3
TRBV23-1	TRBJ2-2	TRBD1	CARRGNRGPTGELFF
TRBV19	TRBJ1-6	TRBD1	CATRTGGYNSPLHF
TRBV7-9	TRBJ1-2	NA	CASSPDGGYGYTF
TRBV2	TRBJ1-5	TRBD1	CAPQGAYDQPQHF
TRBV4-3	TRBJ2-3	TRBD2	CASSQGPAGGPSTDTQYF
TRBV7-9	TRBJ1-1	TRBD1	CASSDREDTEAFF
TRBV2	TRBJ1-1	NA	CASSEFVPNTEAFF
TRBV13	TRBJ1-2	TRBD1	CASSLAGTVHGYTF
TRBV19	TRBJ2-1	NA	CASSMQQNNEQFF
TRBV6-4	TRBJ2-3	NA	CASSDSWRLGWTDTQYF
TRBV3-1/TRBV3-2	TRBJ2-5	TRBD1	CASSPLDRGRETQYF
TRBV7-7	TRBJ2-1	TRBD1	CASSKGQGSYNEQFF
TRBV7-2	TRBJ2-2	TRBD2	CASSPRTSGTIYGTGELFF
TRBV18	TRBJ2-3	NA	CASSQPRLITDTQYF
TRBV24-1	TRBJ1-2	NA	CATSDAGNYGYTF
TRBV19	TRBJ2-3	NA	CASSPQGPDTQYF
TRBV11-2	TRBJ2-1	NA	CASSSRVRASHSYNEQFF
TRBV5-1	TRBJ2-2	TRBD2	CASSLGSGSSGELFF
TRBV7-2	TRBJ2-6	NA	CASSPQTSSGANVLTF
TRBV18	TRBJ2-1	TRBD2	CASSPLSSGRGYNEQFF
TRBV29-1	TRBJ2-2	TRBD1	CSVRGTQGGAGELFF
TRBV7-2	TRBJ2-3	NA	CASSSGAGEDTQYF
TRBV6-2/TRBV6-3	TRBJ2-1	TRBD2	CASSHYIRTSGSTHEQFF
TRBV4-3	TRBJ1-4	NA	CASSQGTNEKLFF
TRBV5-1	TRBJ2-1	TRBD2	CASSPAGVAGGPYNEQFF
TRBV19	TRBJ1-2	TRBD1	CASSRRTGATLFGYTF
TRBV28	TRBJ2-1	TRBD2	CASSFPTSGYSYNEQFF
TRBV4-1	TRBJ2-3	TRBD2	CASSLGRADADTQYF
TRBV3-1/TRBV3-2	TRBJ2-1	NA	CASSPLSSYNEQFF
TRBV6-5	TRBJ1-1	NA	CASSPQGLGTEAFF
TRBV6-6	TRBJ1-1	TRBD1	CASSPGTGGAYPMNTEAFF
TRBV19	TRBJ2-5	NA	CASSDRTLGQETQYF
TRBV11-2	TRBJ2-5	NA	CASSLVMGEGETQYF
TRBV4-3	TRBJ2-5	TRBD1	CASSNRDRGLETQYF
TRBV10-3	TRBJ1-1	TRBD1	CATQGQDSEYTEAFF
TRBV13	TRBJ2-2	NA	CASSLASGELFF
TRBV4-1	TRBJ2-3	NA	CASSQGPQHGDTQYF
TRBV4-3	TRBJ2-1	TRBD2	CASSQILGGSEQFF
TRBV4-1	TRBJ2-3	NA	CASSQESGDLTDTQYF
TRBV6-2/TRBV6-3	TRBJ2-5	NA	CASSYVAETQYF
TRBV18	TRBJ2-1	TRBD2	CASSLGLAATYNEQFF
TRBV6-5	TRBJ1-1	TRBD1	CASSKGNRGIGEAFF
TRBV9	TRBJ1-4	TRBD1	CASSVEKTTGGNEKLFF
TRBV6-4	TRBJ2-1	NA	CASSANLYNEQFF
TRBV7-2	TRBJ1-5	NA	CASSLLSSNQPQHF
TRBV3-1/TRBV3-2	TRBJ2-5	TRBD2	CASSQTLAVETQYF
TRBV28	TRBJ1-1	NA	CASSLSGMGTEAFF
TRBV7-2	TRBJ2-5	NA	CASSSPPGRETQYF